Here is one TCR beta chain with its context. There is no known antigen for this receptor. The record has no base qualities; no much larger clone is one base away. The CDR3 sequence holds 13 residues, the cysteine and phenylalanine included. The kept DNA is CDR3 alone, 39 bases in frame from the first base. The germline V gene encodes CDR1 LNHNV and CDR2 YYDKDF (reference sequence). The junction shows trimming of 6 bases on V and 4 bases on J, plus 10 bases between the germline ends. TCRbeta CDR3 regions were amplified from genomic DNA by means of the immunoSEQ Assay, a bias-controlled multiplex PCR. Processing in the source paper ran as follows. The number of nucleated cells in each sample was estimated from the amplification of reference gene primers within the assay. To quantify the absolute abundance of each unique TCRbeta CDR3 rearrangement, sequence reads were collapsed and filtered. Productive Simpson clonality was computed per sample as the square root of Simpson's diversity index over productive rearrangements. In its TCRdb copy, this immuneACCESS table keeps in-frame sequences only and misses some clones. Where compared with another copy, unresolved V genes explain less than half of these, and the others have no known cause. V, J and clone size reflect that table, while D and trimming were determined from the DNA. The sample contains some 170,000 clones, about 80% of them found a single time. The ten largest clones add up to roughly 9.1% of the sample.

These data come from a study of blood T cell repertoires in COVID-19 (dated by TCRdb to between 2020 and 2021). Background for the entire study: Samples from collaborators originated in the United States, Italy and Spain and spanned both the acute and convalescent phases of COVID-19. The material from the prospective study consisted of cDNA or gDNA derived from T cells, B-cell-depleted T cells, or PBMCs. Subjects who had been exposed to COVID-19, were actively infected with it, or had recovered from it provided the deeply sampled blood TCRbeta repertoires that made up the dataset. A freely available public database, intended as a resource for researchers studying the immune response to SARS-CoV-2, is where the repertoires were released. Samples came from the ongoing ImmuneRACE study (first 160 participants) plus 1,254 subjects from 6 global collaborators. A de-identified subject ID, COVID-19 status, age in years and sex were almost always included in the sample metadata. Where available, HLA class I and class II types were taken from metadata supplied by the sample provider and were not determined by assay-based typing.

Whole blood was collected in K2EDTA tubes by collaborating institutions according to the institutions' own protocols. For TCRbeta analysis, collaborators shipped samples in one of three forms: frozen whole blood, isolated PBMCs, or DNA extracted from either of those sample types. What the study reported, not specific to this receptor: Clinical and demographic metadata were provided uncurated, with the amount varying by source and participant.

This sequence uses TRBV15 and TRBJ2-1; TRBD2 could be the D gene, as 7 bases match. The origin of this receptor is a woman aged 65 to 85 with acute or convalescent COVID-19. Sequencing input: peripheral blood. The DNA sequence follows: TGTGCCACCAGGGGGGGGACATACAATGAGCAGTTCTTC. This yields the protein CATRGGTYNEQFF.